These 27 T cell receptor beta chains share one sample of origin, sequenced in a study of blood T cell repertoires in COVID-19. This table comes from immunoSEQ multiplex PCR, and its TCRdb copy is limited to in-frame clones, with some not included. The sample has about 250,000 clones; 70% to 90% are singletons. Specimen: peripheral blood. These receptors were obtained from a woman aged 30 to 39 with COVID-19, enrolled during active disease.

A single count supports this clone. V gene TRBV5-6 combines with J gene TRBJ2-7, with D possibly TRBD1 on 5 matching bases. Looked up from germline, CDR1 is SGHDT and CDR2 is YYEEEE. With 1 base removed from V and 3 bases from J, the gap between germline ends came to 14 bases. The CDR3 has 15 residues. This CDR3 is CASSLTGPWDYEQYV. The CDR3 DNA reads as TGTGCCAGCAGCTTGACAGGACCTTGGGACTACGAGCAGTACGTC.

The CDR3 nucleotides are TGTGCCATCAGGGAACAGGGCTTGGCACACAATGAGCAGTTCTTC. Translation gives CAIREQGLAHNEQFF. The chain is built from TRBV10-3 and TRBJ2-1; tentative D call: TRBD1 (6 bases). From germline, CDR1 is ENHRY and CDR2 SYGVKD. The ends were cut back, 6 bases at V and 5 bases at J, with 17 bases in the middle. The CDR3 totals 15 residues.

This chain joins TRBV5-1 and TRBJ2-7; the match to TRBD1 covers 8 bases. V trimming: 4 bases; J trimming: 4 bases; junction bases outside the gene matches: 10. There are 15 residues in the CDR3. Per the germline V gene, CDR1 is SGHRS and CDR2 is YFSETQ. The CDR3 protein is CASSRGRDRGYEQYF. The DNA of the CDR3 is TGCGCCAGCAGCCGCGGTCGAGACAGGGGTTACGAGCAGTACTTC.

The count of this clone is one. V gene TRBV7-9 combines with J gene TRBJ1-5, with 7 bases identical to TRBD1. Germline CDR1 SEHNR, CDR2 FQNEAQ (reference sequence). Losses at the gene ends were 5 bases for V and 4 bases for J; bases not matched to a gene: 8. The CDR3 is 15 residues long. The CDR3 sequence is CASSRTGQFNQPQHF. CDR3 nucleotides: TGTGCCAGCAGCCGAACGGGACAGTTTAATCAGCCCCAGCATTTT.

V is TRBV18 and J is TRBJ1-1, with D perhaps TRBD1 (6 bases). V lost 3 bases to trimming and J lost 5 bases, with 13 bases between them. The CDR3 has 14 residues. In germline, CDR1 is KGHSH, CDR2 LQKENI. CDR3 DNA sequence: TGTGCCAGCTCACCGACTTGGGGGCGAACTGAAGCTTTCTTT. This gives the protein CASSPTWGRTEAFF. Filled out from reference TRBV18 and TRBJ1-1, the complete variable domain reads NAGVMQNPRHLVRRRGQEARLRCSPMKGHSHVYWYRQLPEEGLKFMVYLQKENIIDESGMPKERFSAEFPKEGPSILRIQQVVRGDSAAYFCASSPTWGRTEAFFGQGTRLTVV.

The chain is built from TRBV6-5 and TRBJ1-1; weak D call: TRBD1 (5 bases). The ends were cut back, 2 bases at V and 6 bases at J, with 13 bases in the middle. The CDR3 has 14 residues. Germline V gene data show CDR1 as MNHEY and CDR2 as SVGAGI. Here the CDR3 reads CASSYVGAGPEAFF. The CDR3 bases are TGTGCCAGCAGTTACGTTGGGGCAGGTCCTGAAGCTTTCTTT.

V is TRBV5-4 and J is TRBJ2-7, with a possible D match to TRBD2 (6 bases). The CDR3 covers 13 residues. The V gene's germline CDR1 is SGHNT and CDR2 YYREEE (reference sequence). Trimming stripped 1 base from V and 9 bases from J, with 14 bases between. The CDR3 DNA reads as TGTGCCAGCAGCTTGTTCGGGGGTGCAGGGCAGTACTTC. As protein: CASSLFGGAGQYF.

The CDR3 sequence: CASSRTGTSNQPQHF. In DNA, the CDR3 is TGTGCCAGTAGTAGGACAGGGACTAGCAATCAGCCCCAGCATTTT. The chain uses TRBV19 and TRBJ1-5; 8 nucleotides align to TRBD1. Germline CDR1 LNHDA, CDR2 SQIVND (reference sequence). J was trimmed by 0 bases and V by 4 bases; bases with no gene match: 2. The CDR3 covers 15 residues.

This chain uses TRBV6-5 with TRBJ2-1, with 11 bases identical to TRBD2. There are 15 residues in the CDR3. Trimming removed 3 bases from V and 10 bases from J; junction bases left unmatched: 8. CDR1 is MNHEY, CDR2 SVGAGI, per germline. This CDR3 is CASSYSGRVAWEQFF. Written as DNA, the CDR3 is TGTGCCAGCAGTTATAGCGGGAGGGTGGCCTGGGAGCAGTTCTTC.

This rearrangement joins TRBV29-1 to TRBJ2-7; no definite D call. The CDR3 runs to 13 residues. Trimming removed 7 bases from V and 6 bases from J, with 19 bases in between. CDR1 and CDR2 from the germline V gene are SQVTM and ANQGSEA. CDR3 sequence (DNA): TGCAGCGCCGTGAATGCTTTTACGGGCGAGCAGTACGTC. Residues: CSAVNAFTGEQYV.

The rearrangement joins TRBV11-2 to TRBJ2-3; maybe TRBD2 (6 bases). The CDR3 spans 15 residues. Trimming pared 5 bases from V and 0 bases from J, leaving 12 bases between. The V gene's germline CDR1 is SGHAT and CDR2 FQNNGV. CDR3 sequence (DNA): TGTGCCAGCAGCCCGGAGGGGTCGAGCACAGATACGCAGTATTTT. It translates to CASSPEGSSTDTQYF.

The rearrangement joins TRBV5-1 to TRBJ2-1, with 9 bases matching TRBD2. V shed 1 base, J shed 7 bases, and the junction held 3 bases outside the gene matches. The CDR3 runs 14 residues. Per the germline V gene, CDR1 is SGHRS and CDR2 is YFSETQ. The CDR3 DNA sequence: TGCGCCAGCAGCTTGTTAGCGGGAGAGAATGAGCAGTTCTTC. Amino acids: CASSLLAGENEQFF. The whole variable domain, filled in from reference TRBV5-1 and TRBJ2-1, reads KAGVTQTPRYLIKTRGQQVTLSCSPISGHRSVSWYQQTPGQGLQFLFEYFSETQRNKGNFPGRFSGRQFSNSRSEMNVSTLELGDSALYLCASSLLAGENEQFFGPGTRLTVL.

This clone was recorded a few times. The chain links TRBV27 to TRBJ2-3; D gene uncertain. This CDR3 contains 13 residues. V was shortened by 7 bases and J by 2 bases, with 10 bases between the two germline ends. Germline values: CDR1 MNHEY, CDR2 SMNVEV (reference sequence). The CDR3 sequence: CASTLLNTDTQYF. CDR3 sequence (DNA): TGTGCCAGCACCCTATTAAACACAGATACGCAGTATTTT.

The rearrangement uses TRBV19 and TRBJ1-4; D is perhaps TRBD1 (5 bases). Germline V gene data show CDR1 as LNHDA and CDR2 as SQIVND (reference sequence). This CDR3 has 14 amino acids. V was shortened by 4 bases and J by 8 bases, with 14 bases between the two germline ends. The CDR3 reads CASSRAGQGEKLFF. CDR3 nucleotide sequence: TGTGCCAGTAGTAGGGCAGGGCAAGGGGAAAAACTGTTTTTT.

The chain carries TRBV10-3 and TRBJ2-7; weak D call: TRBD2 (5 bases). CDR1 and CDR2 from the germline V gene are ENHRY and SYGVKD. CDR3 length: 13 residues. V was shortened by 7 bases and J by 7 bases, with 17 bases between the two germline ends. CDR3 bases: TGTGCCATCAATCCTCAAACCTCGGGGGAGCAGTACTTC. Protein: CAINPQTSGEQYF.

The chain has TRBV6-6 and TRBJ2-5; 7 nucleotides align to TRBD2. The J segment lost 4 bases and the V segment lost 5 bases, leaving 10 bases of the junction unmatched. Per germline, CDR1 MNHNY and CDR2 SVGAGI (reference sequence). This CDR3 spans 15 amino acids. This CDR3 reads CASSLIPTSVETQYF. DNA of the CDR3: TGTGCCAGCAGTCTGATCCCCACTAGCGTAGAGACCCAGTACTTC.

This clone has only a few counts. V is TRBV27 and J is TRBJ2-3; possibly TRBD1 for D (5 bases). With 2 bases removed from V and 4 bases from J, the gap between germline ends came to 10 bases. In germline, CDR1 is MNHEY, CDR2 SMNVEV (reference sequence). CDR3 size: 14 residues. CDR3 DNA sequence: TGTGCCAGCAGTTTAGACAGAATAGCAGATACGCAGTATTTT. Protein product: CASSLDRIADTQYF.

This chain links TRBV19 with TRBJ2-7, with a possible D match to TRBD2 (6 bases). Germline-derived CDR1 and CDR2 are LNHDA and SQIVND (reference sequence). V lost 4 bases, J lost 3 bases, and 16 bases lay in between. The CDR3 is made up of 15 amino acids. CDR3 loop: CASSSPGTLHYEQYF. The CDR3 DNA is TGTGCCAGTAGTAGCCCCGGGACTTTGCACTACGAGCAGTACTTC.

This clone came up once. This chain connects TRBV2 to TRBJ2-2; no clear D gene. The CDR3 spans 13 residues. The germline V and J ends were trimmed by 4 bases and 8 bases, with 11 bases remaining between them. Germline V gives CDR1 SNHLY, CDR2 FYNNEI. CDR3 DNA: TGTGCCAGCAGTGTCCGACATTCGGGGGAGCTGTTTTTT. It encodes CASSVRHSGELFF. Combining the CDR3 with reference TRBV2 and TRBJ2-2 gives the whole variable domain EPEVTQTPSHQVTQMGQEVILRCVPISNHLYFYWYRQILGQKVEFLVSFYNNEISEKSEIFDDQFSVERPDGSNFTLKIRSTKLEDSAMYFCASSVRHSGELFFGEGSRLTVL.

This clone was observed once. The CDR3 is CASSWGTSGRIGPSSYNEQFF. The CDR3 nucleotides are TGTGCCAGCAGTTGGGGGACTAGCGGGAGAATTGGGCCTAGCTCCTACAATGAGCAGTTCTTC. The V gene is TRBV2, the J gene TRBJ2-1; 14 nucleotides align to TRBD2. V dropped 5 bases and J dropped 0; count of bases not matched to a gene: 15. Germline V CDR1 and CDR2: SNHLY, FYNNEI. This CDR3 comprises 21 residues.

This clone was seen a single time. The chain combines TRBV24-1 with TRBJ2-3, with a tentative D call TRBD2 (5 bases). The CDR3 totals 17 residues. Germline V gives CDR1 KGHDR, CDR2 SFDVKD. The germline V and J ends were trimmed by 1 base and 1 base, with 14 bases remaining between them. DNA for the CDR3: TGTGCCACCAGTGATTTTCGCGGGCGGGTGGGCACAGATACGCAGTATTTT. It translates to CATSDFRGRVGTDTQYF.

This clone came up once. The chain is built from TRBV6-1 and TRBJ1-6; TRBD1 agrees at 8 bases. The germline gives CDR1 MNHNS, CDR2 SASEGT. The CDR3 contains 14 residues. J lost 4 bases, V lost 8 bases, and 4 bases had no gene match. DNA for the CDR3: TGTGCCAGCGGGACAGGCTCTTATAATTCACCCCTCCACTTT. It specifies CASGTGSYNSPLHF.

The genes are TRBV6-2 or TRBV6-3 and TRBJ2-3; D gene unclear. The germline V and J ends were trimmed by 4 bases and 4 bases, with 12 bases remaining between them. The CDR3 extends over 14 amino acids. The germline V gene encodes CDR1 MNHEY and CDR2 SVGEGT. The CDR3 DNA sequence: TGTGCCAGCAGTTTTGGGCGCCCACCAGATACGCAGTATTTT. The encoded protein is CASSFGRPPDTQYF.

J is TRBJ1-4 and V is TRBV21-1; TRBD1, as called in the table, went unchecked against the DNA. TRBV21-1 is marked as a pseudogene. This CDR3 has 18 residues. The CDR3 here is CASSTVPGQGAVREKLFF. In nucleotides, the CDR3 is TGTGCCAGCAGCACCGTGCCGGGACAGGGGGCGGTCCGGGAAAAACTGTTTTTT.

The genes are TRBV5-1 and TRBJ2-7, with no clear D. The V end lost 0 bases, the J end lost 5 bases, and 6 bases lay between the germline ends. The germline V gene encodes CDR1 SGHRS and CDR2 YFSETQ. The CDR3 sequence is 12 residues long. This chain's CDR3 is CASSLGDNEQYF. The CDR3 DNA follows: TGCGCCAGCAGCTTGGGAGATAACGAGCAGTACTTC.

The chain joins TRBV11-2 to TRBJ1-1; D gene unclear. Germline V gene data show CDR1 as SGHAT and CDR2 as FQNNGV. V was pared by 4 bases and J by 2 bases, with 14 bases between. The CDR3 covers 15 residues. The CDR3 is CASSWPPRGNTEAFF. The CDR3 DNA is TGTGCCAGCAGCTGGCCCCCCCGCGGAAACACTGAAGCTTTCTTT.

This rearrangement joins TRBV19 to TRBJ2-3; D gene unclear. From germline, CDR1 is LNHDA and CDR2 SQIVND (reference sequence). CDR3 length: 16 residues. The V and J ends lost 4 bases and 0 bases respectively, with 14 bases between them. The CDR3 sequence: CASSRRHVFSTDTQYF. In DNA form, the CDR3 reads TGTGCCAGTAGTAGAAGACACGTTTTCAGCACAGATACGCAGTATTTT.